One sample yielded the 27 T cell receptor beta chains listed below, sequenced in a study of stem cell transplantation in POMP-related autoinflammatory disease. Assay: immunoSEQ multiplex PCR; the TCRdb copy retains only in-frame clones and omits some. Of about 6,900 clones listed, around 83% are singletons. The sample taken for sequencing was a CXCR5-defined cell subset from PBMCs. Every receptor here comes from a human donor in good health.

This chain connects TRBV5-1 to TRBJ1-1; D gene unclear. V lost 1 base to trimming and J lost 0 bases, with 7 bases between them. This CDR3 region has 14 residues. Germline CDR1 is SGHRS and CDR2 is YFSETQ. For the CDR3, the DNA is TGCGCCAGCAGCTTGACTACCATGAACACTGAAGCTTTCTTT. Translating it yields CASSLTTMNTEAFF.

This clone was observed a single time. The chain links TRBV2 to TRBJ2-7; 11 bases align to TRBD2. Germline loops: CDR1 SNHLY, CDR2 FYNNEI. V shed 8 bases and J 2 bases; nucleotides not matched to a gene: 2. The CDR3 has 13 residues. For the CDR3, the DNA is TGTGCCAGCTCTAGCGGGGGGCCCTACGAGCAGTACTTC. This gives the protein CASSSGGPYEQYF.

The chain carries TRBV6-1 and TRBJ2-5; TRBD1 is a possible D gene (6 bases). The CDR3 runs to 12 residues. V lost 8 bases and J 7 bases, leaving 14 bases between the germline ends. Germline V gene lookup returns CDR1 MNHNS and CDR2 SASEGT. CDR3 loop: CASGYREGTQYF. The CDR3 DNA reads TGTGCCAGCGGATACAGGGAAGGGACCCAGTACTTC.

The J gene is TRBJ1-5, the V gene TRBV27; D ambiguous. The CDR3 extends over 17 amino acids. V was trimmed by 6 bases and J by 3 bases, leaving 21 bases between them. Germline values: CDR1 MNHEY, CDR2 SMNVEV (reference sequence). CDR3 protein: CASSPRLAELFNQPQHF. In DNA form, the CDR3 reads TGTGCCAGCAGCCCCCGGTTGGCTGAGCTCTTCAATCAGCCCCAGCATTTT.

This chain uses TRBV4-2 with TRBJ2-1, with 9 positions matching TRBD2. J lost 7 bases, V lost 4 bases, and 8 bases had no gene match. This CDR3 contains 15 residues. The germline V gene encodes CDR1 LGHNA and CDR2 YNFKEQ. The CDR3 DNA reads as TGTGCCAGCAGCCGGGCCGCACTAGCGGGTAATGAGCAGTTCTTC. As protein: CASSRAALAGNEQFF.

V gene TRBV12-5 combines with J gene TRBJ2-1, with TRBD1 matching over 7 bases. The germline V gene has CDR1 LGHNT and CDR2 FRNRAP. The CDR3 sequence is 15 residues long. With 6 bases clipped from V and 1 base from J, the junction kept 6 bases outside the gene matches. CDR3 loop: CASGPGTESYNEQFF. In DNA form, the CDR3 reads TGTGCTAGTGGCCCCGGGACAGAATCCTACAATGAGCAGTTCTTC.

This chain uses TRBV28 with TRBJ1-2, with a tentative D call TRBD1 (6 bases). The V gene lost 1 base and the J gene lost 2 bases, with 11 bases spanning the gap. The CDR3 has 15 residues. The germline CDR1 and CDR2 sequences are MDHEN and SYDVKM. The CDR3 nucleotides are TGTGCCAGCAGTTTATCGTCAACAGGGAACTATGGCTACACCTTC. Amino acid sequence: CASSLSSTGNYGYTF.

With respect to this clone: One end of the junction varies from germline; a read error may be responsible. The chain joins TRBV7-2 to TRBJ2-2; D perhaps matches TRBD1 (7 bases). In germline, CDR1 is SGHTA, CDR2 FQGNSA. The CDR3 sequence is 16 residues long. CDR3 region: CASSLAGGTDTGELFF. CDR3 bases: TGTGCCAGCAGCCTAGCAGGGGGGACGGACACCGGGGAGCTGTTTTTT.

This clone has just one count. The chain links TRBV2 to TRBJ2-2, with D possibly matching TRBD2 (5 bases). This CDR3 has 14 amino acids. Germline CDR1 reads SNHLY; CDR2 reads FYNNEI. The V end was cut by 6 bases, the J end by 1 base, with 9 bases between. Here the CDR3 DNA reads TGTGCCAGCAGGCTCCGGGGGAACACCGGGGAGCTGTTTTTT. Translation gives CASRLRGNTGELFF.

The CDR3 sequence: CASSQRQGESEQYF. Here the CDR3 DNA reads TGCGCCAGCAGCCAGAGACAGGGGGAGAGCGAGCAGTACTTC. The chain couples TRBV5-1 to TRBJ2-7; 9 nucleotides line up with TRBD1. V was clipped by 4 bases and J by 6 bases; unmatched bases: 8. The length of the CDR3 is 14 residues. In germline, CDR1 is SGHRS, CDR2 YFSETQ.

This chain connects TRBV14 to TRBJ2-7, with D perhaps assigned TRBD1 or TRBD2 (5 bases each). Per germline, CDR1 SGHDN and CDR2 FVKESK. Trimming left V 0 bases short and J 2 bases short, with 14 bases between. The CDR3 consists of 16 residues. In DNA form, the CDR3 reads TGTGCCAGCAGCCAAGAGGCCCGGGACCCACCCTACGAGCAGTACTTC. Protein: CASSQEARDPPYEQYF.

This chain connects TRBV9 to TRBJ2-1; 11 bases map to TRBD1. V lost 1 base to trimming and J lost 9 bases; unmatched junction nucleotides: 9. Germline CDR1 and CDR2: SGDLS and YYNGEE. The CDR3 consists of 16 residues. Here the CDR3 DNA reads TGTGCCAGCAGCGTAACGGGGACAGGGGGATCCTTTGAGCAGTTCTTC. Encoded protein: CASSVTGTGGSFEQFF.

This clone was counted a single time. The chain joins TRBV10-3 to TRBJ2-5; a weak D match, TRBD2 (6 bases). V was cut by 10 bases and J by 1 base, with 13 bases left in between. The CDR3 has 13 amino acids. CDR1 and CDR2 from the germline V gene are ENHRY and SYGVKD. As DNA, the CDR3 is TGTGCCACCGGAGGGACGTCCCAAGAGACCCAGTACTTC. Protein: CATGGTSQETQYF.

The chain uses TRBV2 and TRBJ1-4; D gene ambiguous. V dropped 10 bases and J dropped 10 bases, with 16 bases sitting between them. Germline V lookup: CDR1 SNHLY, CDR2 FYNNEI. This CDR3 is built from 12 residues. This chain's CDR3 is CATKGPERKLFF. The CDR3, as DNA: TGTGCCACCAAAGGACCCGAGCGAAAACTGTTTTTT.

In its sample, this clone was seen a few times. V usage is TRBV5-6 and J usage is TRBJ2-5, with a tentative D call TRBD2 (5 bases). This CDR3 is 13 amino acids long. The V end was cut by 0 bases, the J end by 3 bases, with 6 bases between. Germline V gives CDR1 SGHDT, CDR2 YYEEEE. The CDR3 loop reads CASSLDGKETQYF. CDR3 nucleotides: TGTGCCAGCAGCTTGGACGGGAAAGAGACCCAGTACTTC.

This clone was seen only once. The CDR3 DNA sequence: TGTGCCTGGAGTGTTAAGGCGTTTAGGACAGGGGGCGAGCAGTACTTC. It encodes CAWSVKAFRTGGEQYF. The chain employs TRBV30 and TRBJ2-7, with 10 bases that match TRBD1. V lost 0 bases, J lost 6 bases, and 11 bases stayed unmatched. The CDR3 runs to 16 residues. The germline CDR1 and CDR2 sequences are GTSNPN and SVGIG (reference sequence).

This sequence joins TRBV28 and TRBJ1-4; D remains unclear. Germline CDR1 is MDHEN and CDR2 is SYDVKM. V was cut by 4 bases and J by 0 bases, with 12 bases left in between. This CDR3 is built from 16 residues. In nucleotides, the CDR3 is TGTGCCAGCAGTTCCCCGGGAGCCGCAACTAATGAAAAACTGTTTTTT. It is translated as CASSSPGAATNEKLFF.

The V gene is TRBV5-4, the J gene TRBJ2-5; D is perhaps TRBD1 or TRBD2 (5 bases each). The J call is doubtful: the DNA matches TRBJ2-7 better. This CDR3 is 15 amino acids long. Germline lookup yields CDR1 SGHNT and CDR2 YYREEE (reference sequence). The chain's CDR3 is CASSLVTGTTYEQYF. Here the CDR3 DNA reads TGTGCCAGCAGCTTGGTGACCGGGACCACCTACGAGCAGTACTTC.

The chain employs TRBV6-1 and TRBJ1-5; 7 bases agree with TRBD1. There are 15 residues in the CDR3. Germline V gene lookup returns CDR1 MNHNS and CDR2 SASEGT. Trimming cost V 6 bases and J 0 bases; bases outside gene matches: 5. DNA for the CDR3: TGTGCCAGCAGCGGGGACAGCTTTAGCAATCAGCCCCAGCATTTT. This translates into CASSGDSFSNQPQHF.

The rearrangement joins TRBV6-6 to TRBJ2-2; 9 bases are shared with TRBD1. The CDR3 extends over 13 amino acids. Per germline, CDR1 MNHNY and CDR2 SVGAGI (reference sequence). CDR3 amino acids: CAGGTGWTGELFF. The CDR3 region has the DNA TGTGCAGGCGGGACAGGGTGGACCGGGGAGCTGTTTTTT.

The DNA of the CDR3 is TGTGCCAGTAGTAACAGGCCGCTTAATGAAAAACTGTTTTTT. Its translation is CASSNRPLNEKLFF. V gene TRBV2 combines with J gene TRBJ1-4; D possibly corresponds to TRBD1 (5 bases). The V end lost 9 bases, the J end lost 4 bases, and 15 bases lay between the germline ends. Germline CDR1 is SNHLY and CDR2 is FYNNEI. This CDR3 is built from 14 residues.

The chain combines TRBV5-6 with TRBJ2-1, with D perhaps being TRBD1 or TRBD2 (5 bases each). Looked up from germline, CDR1 is SGHDT and CDR2 is YYEEEE. Trimming removed 5 bases at V and 0 bases at J, with 12 bases between. The CDR3 runs to 15 residues. The CDR3 region has the DNA TGTGCCAGCAGAGCGTGGGGGACCTCCTACAATGAGCAGTTCTTC. This codes for CASRAWGTSYNEQFF.

The V call is TRBV5-1, the J call TRBJ2-3; 11 nucleotides match TRBD2. The CDR3 has 15 residues. Germline lookup yields CDR1 SGHRS and CDR2 YFSETQ. With 1 base clipped from V and 4 bases from J, the junction kept 2 bases outside the gene matches. For the CDR3, the DNA is TGCGCCAGCAGCTTGACTAGCGGGGGACCAGATACGCAGTATTTT. Its translation is CASSLTSGGPDTQYF.

This chain links TRBV6-5 with TRBJ1-1, with a tentative D call TRBD1 (5 bases). V lost 7 bases and J 0 bases, leaving 12 bases between the germline ends. This CDR3 has 14 residues. Looked up from germline, CDR1 is MNHEY and CDR2 is SVGAGI. CDR3 nucleotide sequence: TGTGCCAGCAACGCAGGGTTAATGAACACTGAAGCTTTCTTT. Translating it yields CASNAGLMNTEAFF.

The gene calls are TRBV5-1 and TRBJ2-2; D might be TRBD2 (6 bases). The CDR3 extends over 15 amino acids. The V and J ends lost 4 bases and 2 bases respectively, with 12 bases between them. Germline CDR1 is SGHRS and CDR2 is YFSETQ. The CDR3 region is CASSPRGTNTGELFF. The DNA for the CDR3 is TGCGCCAGCAGCCCTCGGGGGACTAACACCGGGGAGCTGTTTTTT.

The V gene is TRBV6-4, the J gene TRBJ2-3; 9 bases map to TRBD2. V was pared by 2 bases and J by 4 bases, with 7 bases of the junction left unmatched. The germline CDR1 and CDR2 sequences are MRHNA and SNTAGT. The CDR3 spans 16 residues. Written as DNA, the CDR3 is TGTGCCAGCAGTGACACTGGACTAGCGAGCGCAGATACGCAGTATTTT. Protein: CASSDTGLASADTQYF.

This clone was seen more than once but under ten times. The genes are TRBV28 and TRBJ1-5; a weak D match, TRBD1 (6 bases). The CDR3 has 13 residues. CDR1 and CDR2 from the germline V gene are MDHEN and SYDVKM. CDR3: CATTGNADQPQHF. DNA for the CDR3: TGTGCTACTACAGGGAACGCCGATCAGCCCCAGCATTTT. Drawing the rest from reference TRBV28 and TRBJ1-5, the complete variable domain is DVKVTQSSRYLVKRTGEKVFLECVQDMDHENMFWYRQDPGLGLRLIYFSYDVKMKEKGDIPEGYSVSREKKERFSLILESASTNQTSMYLCATTGNADQPQHFGDGTRLSIL.